This entry describes one T cell receptor (beta chain). No antigen is known for it. The data are from a study of radiotherapy plus CTLA-4 blockade in lung cancer. General observations from the study: Per reports, early blood T cell clone dynamics, plus interferon-beta, forecast response most strongly.

Chemo-refractory metastatic non-small-cell lung cancer patients received focal radiation with ipilimumab CTLA-4 blockade. Germline CDR1 reads SGHRS; CDR2 reads YFSETQ. The V gene end was trimmed by 4 bases and the J gene end by 3 bases; junction bases not matched to a gene: 4. CDR3 length equals 13 residues. Sequencing used immunoSEQ multiplex PCR; TCRdb keeps in-frame clones, though not all of them. The sample shows some 73,000 clones, 70% to 85% of them seen only once. The chain couples TRBV5-1 to TRBJ2-7; TRBD1 agrees at 7 bases. The clonotype originates from a human donor with non-small cell lung cancer whose response to radiotherapy plus ipilimumab could not be evaluated. The starting material was peripheral blood, obtained from a patient treated with radiotherapy plus ipilimumab. CDR3 DNA sequence: TGCGCCAGCAGCCGACAGGGAGACTACGAGCAGTACTTC. Its protein is CASSRQGDYEQYF.